In this sample, the clone carrying this T cell receptor beta chain turned up a few times. This sample stems from a study of blood T cell repertoires in COVID-19. Study-level information: The United States, Italy and Spain supplied acute and convalescent COVID-19 samples. PBMCs, B-cell-depleted T cells, or T cells were the source of the cDNA or gDNA that made up the material.

Germline CDR1 and CDR2: KGHDR and SFDVKD. Trimming took 9 bases from V and 8 from J; bases not matched to a gene: 4. The CDR3 length is 13 residues. Authors' analysis steps: Estimated nucleated cell counts came from reference gene primer amplification. This table comes from immunoSEQ multiplex PCR, and its TCRdb copy is limited to in-frame clones, with some not included. D and trimming come from the DNA, and the V and J calls and clone size come from that table. The sample contains some 100,000 clones, about nine tenths of which appear only once. This sequence originates from a human donor in a cohort sampled during active COVID-19. The sample consisted of peripheral blood. The J gene is TRBJ1-6, the V gene TRBV24-1; 9 nucleotides agree with TRBD1. In DNA, the CDR3 is TGTGCCACCCGGGACAGGGCGGATTCACCCCTCCACTTT. It encodes CATRDRADSPLHF.